This is a list of T cell receptor beta chains from one sample in a study of blood T cells in healthy people across ages. A single record per CDR3 protein comes from TCRdb applying MiXCR to the 5' RACE reads. The table includes 1.5 million to 2 million distinct CDR3 sequences, 30% to 40% detected once. The sample was blood. These TCRs come from a woman aged 25 to 39 in good health. CDR3s include the opening cysteine and the closing phenylalanine or tryptophan. Each record gives: CDR3 protein, CDR3 DNA, clone size, V gene, D gene, J gene. D genes are given only for firm matches. Rows may omit the clone size; those that give it use once, few, many or a size class.

CASSSTTGATYEQYF | TGTGCCAGCAGCTCAACGACAGGAGCCACCTACGAGCAGTACTTC | NA | TRBV11-2 | NA | TRBJ2-7
CIVEDEGLRYNEQFF | TGCATCGTTGAAGATGAGGGCCTTCGGTACAATGAGCAGTTCTTC | NA | TRBV29-1 | NA | TRBJ2-1
CASSFHIENEQYF | TGTGCCAGCTCCTTTCACATCGAAAACGAGCAGTACTTC | few | TRBV12-3/TRBV12-4 | NA | TRBJ2-7
CASSLGRLDEQYF | TGTGCCAGCAGTTTGGGGAGGTTGGACGAGCAGTACTTC | few | TRBV12-3/TRBV12-4 | NA | TRBJ2-7
CASSSSTSGTAYEQYF | TGTGCCAGCAGTTCCTCGACTAGCGGGACCGCCTACGAGCAGTACTTC | few | TRBV6-5 | TRBD2 | TRBJ2-7
CASSYGLAGTYEQYF | TGTGCCAGCAGCTACGGACTAGCGGGAACCTACGAGCAGTACTTC | NA | TRBV5-5 | TRBD2 | TRBJ2-7
CASSLAAGADEQYF | TGCGCCAGCAGCTTGGCCGCAGGGGCTGACGAGCAGTACTTC | few | TRBV5-1 | NA | TRBJ2-7
CASLSRADTQYF | TGTGCCAGCCTTAGCCGGGCAGATACGCAGTATTTT | NA | TRBV28 | NA | TRBJ2-3
CSTGVGDAQYF | TGCAGTACCGGGGTTGGGGATGCCCAGTACTTC | few | TRBV20-1 | NA | TRBJ2-5
CATSRDLAGDSNQPQHF | TGTGCCACCAGCAGAGATCTGGCAGGGGATAGCAATCAGCCCCAGCATTTT | few | TRBV15 | NA | TRBJ1-5
CATSREEAGYTF | TGTGCCACCAGCAGAGAAGAAGCTGGCTACACCTTC | few | TRBV15 | NA | TRBJ1-2
CASTLGGAREKLFF | TGTGCCAGCACCCTAGGGGGGGCGAGAGAAAAACTGTTTTTT | NA | TRBV28 | NA | TRBJ1-4
CASSLFSDSYEQYF | TGTGCCAGCAGTTTATTCTCGGACAGCTACGAGCAGTACTTC | NA | TRBV27 | NA | TRBJ2-7
CASSQRGGEVDTGAFF | TGTGCCAGCAGCCAAAGGGGAGGTGAGGTGGATACTGGAGCTTTCTTT | NA | TRBV4-2 | NA | TRBJ1-1
CASSAPGLAGGQSEQFF | TGCGCCAGCAGCGCGCCGGGACTAGCGGGAGGGCAGAGTGAGCAGTTCTTC | NA | TRBV5-1 | TRBD2 | TRBJ2-1
CSVSGTQSSYEQYF | TGCAGCGTCTCCGGGACACAATCCTCCTACGAGCAGTACTTC | NA | TRBV29-1 | NA | TRBJ2-7
CASSPNQGPYNEQFF | TGCGCCAGCAGCCCTAATCAAGGCCCGTACAATGAGCAGTTCTTC | NA | TRBV5-1 | NA | TRBJ2-1
CASTGGVTQYF | TGTGCCAGTACAGGCGGGGTCACGCAGTATTTT | NA | TRBV19 | NA | TRBJ2-3
CASSLEGGSTEAFF | TGTGCCAGCAGCTTGGAAGGGGGGAGCACTGAAGCTTTCTTT | NA | TRBV5-6 | NA | TRBJ1-1
CASSSSRDRGSNEQFF | TGCGCCAGCAGCTCCAGCCGGGACAGGGGTAGCAATGAGCAGTTCTTC | NA | TRBV5-1 | TRBD1 | TRBJ2-1
CAISIMTGLSYNEQFF | TGTGCCATCAGTATTATGACAGGGCTCTCCTACAATGAGCAGTTCTTC | many | TRBV10-3 | TRBD1 | TRBJ2-1
CASSVAGGRASYEQYF | TGTGCCAGCAGCGTAGCGGGCGGGAGGGCCTCCTACGAGCAGTACTTC | many | TRBV9 | TRBD2 | TRBJ2-7